This T cell receptor (beta chain) came from a study of identical twins. CDR3 length: 13 residues. Germline-derived CDR1 and CDR2 are DFQATT and SNEGSKA (reference sequence). TCRdb reanalysed the 5' RACE reads using MiXCR and keeps one entry per CDR3 protein. The repertoire holds about 520,000 distinct CDR3 sequences, 20% to 25% seen once, with 0.75% to 0.95% in the top ten. This clonotype came up many times. Its target is not known. A read error may account for a junction end that differs from germline. Overall study results and limits: High-abundance cord blood beta clonotypes had fewer insertions; memory repertoires showed none.

These records were also assigned to another study, of T cells expressing NK-cell markers. Per that paper: The eight sequenced donors comprised seven who were HCMV-seropositive and one who was seronegative. The sorts in several experiments were restricted to alpha-beta TCR T cells by an anti-gamma-delta TCR antibody.

Sequencing used CD4+ T cells sorted from blood. This receptor was taken from a woman between 18 and 30 years old in good health. V and J are TRBV20-1 and TRBJ1-5; unclear D gene. The CDR3 sequence is CSATPAGNEPQHF. The DNA for the CDR3 is TGCAGTGCAACACCGGCAGGCAATGAGCCCCAGCATTTT.